These T cell receptor beta chains were read from a single sample in a study of blood T cell repertoires in COVID-19. Assay: immunoSEQ multiplex PCR; the TCRdb copy retains only in-frame clones and omits some. The data hold about 160,000 clones, with 70% to 90% observed a single time. The sequencing input was peripheral blood. The receptors were gathered from a man aged 40-50 years who had recovered from COVID-19. CDR3s include the opening cysteine and the closing phenylalanine or tryptophan. D genes are given only for firm matches. Clone size is given for some rows only: seen once, a few or many times, or a class if the clone is expanded.

j_call v_call d_call clone_size cdr3_aa cdr3_nt
TRBJ2-5 TRBV7-2 TRBD1 - CASSLQGAAETQYF TGTGCCAGCAGCTTGCAGGGGGCTGCGGAGACCCAGTACTTC
TRBJ2-1 TRBV4-3 - once CASSQVWTNEQFF TGCGCCAGCAGCCAAGTCTGGACTAATGAGCAGTTCTTC
TRBJ2-1 TRBV5-5 - - CASSLGRDNEQFF TGTGCCAGCAGCTTGGGCAGGGACAATGAGCAGTTCTTC
TRBJ2-1 TRBV6-5 TRBD2 - CASKVSGGVEQFF TGTGCCAGCAAGGTTAGCGGGGGGGTTGAGCAGTTCTTC
TRBJ1-3 TRBV6-1 - - CASSEWRTARNTIYF TGTGCCAGCAGTGAATGGAGGACAGCACGAAACACCATATATTTT
TRBJ1-2 TRBV6-2/TRBV6-3 - - CASTPTSTSPRTF TGTGCCAGCACCCCGACTTCTACCTCCCCCCGCACCTTC
TRBJ2-3 TRBV19 - once CASSIRQGLDTQYF TGTGCCAGTAGTATCCGGCAGGGGCTTGATACGCAGTATTTT
TRBJ1-1 TRBV15 - - CATSRDRGRGTEAFF TGTGCCACCAGCAGAGATAGGGGCAGGGGCACTGAAGCTTTCTTT
TRBJ1-5 TRBV19 - - CASSRRDGNQPQHF TGTGCCAGTAGCCGGAGGGATGGCAATCAGCCCCAGCATTTT
TRBJ2-7 TRBV9 TRBD2 - CASSGGRNYEQYF TGTGCCAGCTCCGGGGGGAGGAACTACGAGCAGTACTTC
TRBJ2-5 TRBV2 - - CASSEGRETQYF TGTGCCAGCAGTGAGGGCAGGGAGACCCAGTACTTC
TRBJ2-5 TRBV7-8 - - CASSLVSGLYETQYF TGTGCCAGCAGCTTAGTTTCGGGACTCTATGAGACCCAGTACTTC
TRBJ2-5 TRBV23-1 - - CASSQSPQQETQYF TGCGCCAGCAGTCAATCCCCCCAGCAAGAGACCCAGTACTTC
TRBJ2-3 TRBV7-9 TRBD2 - CASSPGTSGNPRTDTQYF TGTGCCAGCAGCCCCGGGACTAGCGGGAACCCTCGCACAGATACGCAGTATTTT
TRBJ1-1 TRBV6-5 - - CASSYRSTILEAFF TGTGCCAGCAGTTACCGAAGTACTATCCTTGAAGCTTTCTTT
TRBJ2-7 TRBV3-1/TRBV3-2 - once CASSQGRAGQKQYF TGTGCCAGCAGCCAAGGGAGGGCGGGTCAGAAGCAGTACTTC
TRBJ1-4 TRBV2 TRBD1 few CATRGTANEKLFF TGTGCCACCAGGGGGACAGCTAATGAAAAACTGTTTTTT